The clone carrying this TCR beta chain has a count of ten or more. Its specificity is unknown. The CDR3 has 16 residues. CDR1 LNHDA and CDR2 SQIVND come from the germline V gene (reference sequence). V was clipped by 4 bases and J by 0 bases, with 13 bases between them. The source of the sample is a study of T cell repertoires in cytomegalovirus infection. Background on the study: Public signatures in TCR beta pointed to CMV infection and matching HLA type. Study-wide results and caveats: Clonotype analysis showed dominance of the ex vivo response by HLA-C-restricted CMV-specific TCR beta clonotypes. Summed frequency of shared TCR beta families picked out CMV carriers who also had the relevant HLA.

TCRdb reprocessed the reads with MiXCR, giving one entry per CDR3 protein. This sample has about 130,000 distinct CDR3 sequences; 8.8% occur once, and the top ten carry 10%. This receptor was obtained from a human donor in good health (CMV status not recorded). Some clones in this sample may be carry-over from other donors' samples. The J gene is TRBJ2-1, the V gene TRBV19; D is unclear. Sample: PBMCs. CDR3 in amino acids: CASSTLAVSSYNEQFF. CDR3 nucleotide sequence: TGTGCCAGTAGTACCCTTGCAGTCAGCTCCTACAATGAGCAGTTCTTC.